Below are 21 T cell receptor beta chains sequenced from a single sample in a study. From the RT-PCR reads, TCRdb called clonotypes with MiXCR, one entry per CDR3 protein. This table holds about 680,000 distinct CDR3 sequences, approximately 15% found once. The specimen was memory CD4+ T cells from blood. These receptors came from a female donor in good health, serving as a healthy control.

The rearrangement uses TRBV2 and TRBJ2-1; TRBD2 matches at 9 bases. The germline V gene encodes CDR1 SNHLY and CDR2 FYNNEI. V shed 6 bases and J 2 bases; nucleotides not matched to a gene: 8. CDR3 length: 16 amino acids. The CDR3 region has the DNA TGTGCCAGCAGGGGCGGGGGGGCAGGACCCTACAATGAGCAGTTCTTC. Translation: CASRGGGAGPYNEQFF.

V usage is TRBV15 and J usage is TRBJ2-2; no clear D gene. Looked up from germline, CDR1 is LNHNV and CDR2 is YYDKDF (reference sequence). The length of the CDR3 is 12 residues. V was pared by 6 bases and J by 3 bases, with 5 bases between. Written as DNA, the CDR3 is TGTGCCACCAGAGATCACACCGGGGAGCTGTTTTTT. Translating gives CATRDHTGELFF.

In its sample, this clonotype was seen a few times. V usage is TRBV7-7 and J usage is TRBJ2-3; D is undetermined. The V end lost 5 bases, the J end lost 2 bases, and 8 bases lay between the germline ends. The CDR3 length is 13 residues. Germline V gene data show CDR1 as SSHAT and CDR2 as FNYEAQ (reference sequence). The chain's CDR3 is CASSTDYTDTQYF. CDR3 DNA sequence: TGTGCCAGCAGCACCGATTACACAGATACGCAGTATTTT. The whole variable domain, remainder taken from reference TRBV7-7 and TRBJ2-3, is GAGVSQSPRYKVTKRGQDVTLRCDPISSHATLYWYQQALGQGPEFLTYFNYEAQPDKSGLPSDRFSAERPEGSISTLTIQRTEQRDSAMYRCASSTDYTDTQYFGPGTRLTVL.

The chain links TRBV18 to TRBJ2-1; perhaps TRBD1 as D (6 bases). The germline V gene encodes CDR1 KGHSH and CDR2 LQKENI. With 6 bases removed from V and 8 bases from J, the gap between germline ends came to 17 bases. The CDR3 runs to 14 residues. The CDR3 region is CASSPGRRGDEQFF. The DNA of the CDR3 is TGTGCCAGCTCGCCGGGACGCAGGGGCGATGAGCAGTTCTTC.

The sample holds a few counts of this clonotype. The genes are TRBV6-2 or TRBV6-3 and TRBJ2-6; D uncertain. Per the germline V gene, CDR1 is MNHEY and CDR2 is SVGEGT. This CDR3 contains 13 residues. V was shortened by 6 bases and J by 1 base, with 4 bases between the two germline ends. CDR3 nucleotide sequence: TGTGCCAGCAGACAATCTGGGGCCAACGTCCTGACTTTC. It specifies CASRQSGANVLTF.

The CDR3: CASSLRTGWQVGEQYF. CDR3 nucleotide sequence: TGTGCCAGCAGCCTGCGGACAGGGTGGCAGGTAGGCGAGCAGTACTTC. The chain links TRBV5-6 to TRBJ2-7; 8 bases match TRBD1. Trimming took 4 bases from V and 6 from J; bases not matched to a gene: 15. This CDR3 has 16 residues. From germline, CDR1 is SGHDT and CDR2 YYEEEE.

This chain joins TRBV29-1 and TRBJ1-1; D remains ambiguous. This CDR3 is 12 amino acids long. The V gene's germline CDR1 is SQVTM and CDR2 ANQGSEA. V was pared by 3 bases and J by 1 base, with 6 bases between. In nucleotides, the CDR3 is TGCAGCGTTGAGGTTACGAACACTGAAGCTTTCTTT. It yields the protein CSVEVTNTEAFF.

This clonotype was recorded a few times. The chain combines TRBV10-1 with TRBJ2-3, with no clear D. The CDR3 covers 19 residues. Per the germline V gene, CDR1 is WNHNN and CDR2 is SYGVQD (reference sequence). Between the trimmed V and J ends, which lost 0 bases and 0 bases, there was a span of 19 bases. The CDR3 sequence: CASSESTRTGISSTDTQYF. The CDR3 DNA reads as TGCGCCAGCAGTGAGTCGACTCGGACGGGCATATCTAGCACAGATACGCAGTATTTT.

This clonotype was seen at least ten times. The rearrangement uses TRBV7-3 and TRBJ2-5, with 10 nucleotides matching TRBD2. The germline V gene has CDR1 SGHTA and CDR2 FQGTGA. The ends lost 3 bases at V and 7 bases at J; junction bases unmatched: 14. This CDR3 contains 17 residues. DNA for the CDR3: TGTGCCAGCAGCTTGGAGGCTAGCGGGGGAGTCAGGGGGACCCAGTACTTC. As protein: CASSLEASGGVRGTQYF. The entire variable domain, with the rest obtained from reference TRBV7-3 and TRBJ2-5, is as follows: GAGVSQTPSNKVTEKGKYVELRCDPISGHTALYWYRQSLGQGPEFLIYFQGTGAADDSGLPNDRFFAVRPEGSVSTLKIQRTERGDSAVYLCASSLEASGGVRGTQYFGPGTRLLVL.

V gene TRBV5-5 combines with J gene TRBJ2-3; TRBD2 agrees at 9 bases. This CDR3 is built from 15 residues. Germline loops: CDR1 SGHKS, CDR2 YYEKEE (reference sequence). With 4 bases clipped from V and 6 bases from J, the junction kept 9 bases outside the gene matches. The CDR3: CASSRLAAMSDTQYF. The CDR3 region has the DNA TGTGCCAGCAGCCGACTAGCGGCTATGAGTGATACGCAGTATTTT.

This chain uses TRBV24-1 with TRBJ2-4; D may be TRBD1 (5 bases). The CDR3 sequence is 17 residues long. V lost 3 bases, J lost 6 bases, and 20 bases lay in between. Germline V CDR1 and CDR2: KGHDR, SFDVKD. The CDR3 bases are TGTGCCACCAGTGATCCCAGGGAAGGGGCAAACTCAAACATTCAGTACTTC. Protein: CATSDPREGANSNIQYF.

The rearrangement uses TRBV4-2 and TRBJ2-7; D is unresolved. V was shortened by 0 bases and J by 5 bases, with 8 bases between the two germline ends. Germline CDR1 LGHNA, CDR2 YNFKEQ. The CDR3 runs 13 residues. Here the CDR3 reads CASSQDLANEQYF. For the CDR3, the DNA is TGTGCCAGCAGCCAAGATCTGGCAAACGAGCAGTACTTC.

This clonotype was counted only a few times. V and J are TRBV20-1 and TRBJ2-3, with 7 bases that match TRBD2. The CDR3 extends over 15 amino acids. Germline trimming cut 0 bases from V and 4 bases from J; bases unmatched to any gene: 7. Germline CDR1 is DFQATT and CDR2 is SNEGSKA (reference sequence). CDR3 sequence: CSARDRPGGSDTQYF. The CDR3 DNA sequence: TGCAGTGCTAGAGATCGCCCGGGGGGATCAGATACGCAGTATTTT.

This clonotype was found a few times. The J gene is TRBJ2-5, the V gene TRBV7-2; 11 bases match TRBD2. With 2 bases clipped from V and 1 base from J, the junction kept 3 bases outside the gene matches. Germline loops: CDR1 SGHTA, CDR2 FQGNSA. This CDR3 spans 16 amino acids. The CDR3 DNA sequence: TGTGCCAGCAGCTTAAGTGGGACTAGCGGCCAAGAGACCCAGTACTTC. It encodes CASSLSGTSGQETQYF. Using reference TRBV7-2 and TRBJ2-5 for the parts outside the CDR3, the full variable domain is GAGVSQSPSNKVTEKGKDVELRCDPISGHTALYWYRQSLGQGLEFLIYFQGNSAPDKSGLPSDRFSAERTGGSVSTLTIQRTQQEDSAVYLCASSLSGTSGQETQYFGPGTRLLVL.

CDR3 in amino acids: CASSAGHWGQPQHF. Here the CDR3 DNA reads TGTGCCAGTAGTGCGGGACACTGGGGTCAGCCCCAGCATTTT. The chain is built from TRBV19 and TRBJ1-5; possibly TRBD1 for D (6 bases). The germline gives CDR1 LNHDA, CDR2 SQIVND (reference sequence). Trimming pared 5 bases from V and 6 bases from J, leaving 14 bases between. This CDR3 region has 14 residues.

The chain is built from TRBV6-5 and TRBJ1-3; no definite D call. Trimming removed 4 bases at V and 1 base at J, with 11 bases between. This CDR3 is 15 amino acids long. CDR1 is MNHEY and CDR2 is SVGAGI in the germline V gene. In nucleotides, the CDR3 is TGTGCCAGCAGTTCCATTCACAGATCTGGAAACACCATATATTTT. Its translation is CASSSIHRSGNTIYF.

This clonotype was seen at least ten times. V is TRBV7-2 and J is TRBJ1-6; D is unresolved. This CDR3 spans 12 amino acids. Trimming cost V 5 bases and J 5 bases, with 4 bases left between them. Germline V gene lookup returns CDR1 SGHTA and CDR2 FQGNSA. The CDR3 loop reads CASSNNNSPLHF. The CDR3 DNA is TGTGCCAGCAGCAATAATAATTCACCCCTCCACTTT.

The chain carries TRBV5-5 and TRBJ2-1, with unresolved D. The CDR3 sequence is 14 residues long. CDR1 is SGHKS, CDR2 YYEKEE, per germline (reference sequence). Trimming pared 2 bases from V and 3 bases from J, leaving 9 bases between. The CDR3 coding sequence is TGTGCCAGCAGCTTCAGGACGGACTACAATGAGCAGTTCTTC. It codes for CASSFRTDYNEQFF.

This chain links TRBV28 with TRBJ1-2; D gene unclear. The germline V gene has CDR1 MDHEN and CDR2 SYDVKM. The CDR3 contains 12 residues. V lost 4 bases and J 4 bases, leaving 7 bases between the germline ends. CDR3 in amino acids: CASSYSSYGYTF. The CDR3 coding sequence is TGTGCCAGCAGTTACAGCAGCTATGGCTACACCTTC.

This clonotype was recorded at least ten times. V usage is TRBV5-1 and J usage is TRBJ2-7; 10 bases match TRBD1. Germline CDR1 reads SGHRS; CDR2 reads YFSETQ. With 4 bases clipped from V and 0 bases from J, the junction kept 7 bases outside the gene matches. This CDR3 has 16 residues. In DNA form, the CDR3 reads TGCGCCAGCAGCCTCGGGACAGGGGTAAGCTCCTACGAGCAGTACTTC. It is translated as CASSLGTGVSSYEQYF.

The chain links TRBV12-3 or TRBV12-4 to TRBJ2-1; TRBD2 might be the D (6 bases). The V and J ends lost 3 bases and 10 bases respectively, with 19 bases between them. The CDR3 extends over 15 amino acids. The CDR3, as DNA: TGTGCCAGCAGTTTTGGGGCACACGGGGGTTGGGAGCAGTTCTTC. This sequence encodes CASSFGAHGGWEQFF.